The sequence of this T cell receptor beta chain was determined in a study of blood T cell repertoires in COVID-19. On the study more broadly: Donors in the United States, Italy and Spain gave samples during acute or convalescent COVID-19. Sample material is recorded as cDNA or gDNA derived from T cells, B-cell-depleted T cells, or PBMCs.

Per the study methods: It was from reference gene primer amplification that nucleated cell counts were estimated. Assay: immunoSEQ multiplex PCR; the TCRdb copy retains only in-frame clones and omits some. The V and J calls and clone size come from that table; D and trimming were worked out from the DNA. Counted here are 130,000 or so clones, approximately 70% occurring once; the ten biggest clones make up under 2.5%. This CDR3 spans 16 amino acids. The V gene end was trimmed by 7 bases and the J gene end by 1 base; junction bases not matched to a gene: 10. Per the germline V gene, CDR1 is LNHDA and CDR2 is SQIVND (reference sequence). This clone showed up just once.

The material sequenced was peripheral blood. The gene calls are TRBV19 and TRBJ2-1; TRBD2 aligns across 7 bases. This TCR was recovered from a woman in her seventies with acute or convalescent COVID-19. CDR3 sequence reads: CASTTDGGRSYNEQFF. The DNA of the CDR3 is TGTGCCAGTACCACCGACGGGGGGAGGTCCTACAATGAGCAGTTCTTC.